This T cell receptor (beta chain) appears in the sequencing data of a study of cytomegalovirus exposure and HLA in healthy donors. Study-level results: For cytomegalovirus status, the classifier reportedly gave diagnoses with high specificity and sensitivity. Researchers reported that a few CMV-associated chains were confirmed in vitro as CMV antigen-specific. Subsequent analysis found a tendency for first-cohort TCR clusters to co-occur within the 120 validation repertoires.

The CDR3 contains 15 residues. J was trimmed by 4 bases and V by 3 bases; bases with no gene match: 5. Germline CDR1 and CDR2: SGHRS and YFSETQ. Using immunoSEQ multiplex PCR, the repertoire was profiled, and TCRdb retains in-frame clones only, with some absent. The sample holds under 200,000 clones, 70% to 90% seen once. Points on this clone: Its antigen is unknown.

Donors were drawn from the approximately 110-subject validation cohort, separate from the 666-subject first cohort. The gene calls are TRBV5-1 and TRBJ2-5, with 11 nucleotides matching TRBD2. Sequenced material: PBMCs. This TCR derives from a woman aged 18-29 years in good health and CMV-seronegative. The CDR3: CASSSGTSGRETQYF. CDR3 nucleotide sequence: TGCGCCAGCAGCTCTGGTACTAGCGGGAGAGAGACCCAGTACTTC.